A single sample gave rise to the 8 T cell receptor beta chains below, sequenced in a study of T cells in Graves' hyperthyroidism and ophthalmopathy. Template material for amplifying TCR beta CDR3 regions consisted of RNA transcripts. The primer set for the first-round RT-PCR of the TCR CDR3 was HTBI. TCRdb reprocessed the multiplex PCR reads with MiXCR, giving one entry per CDR3 protein. The table has approximately 710,000 distinct CDR3 sequences, 17% seen once. The sequencing sample was made of blood. These receptors all stem from a man between 45 and 60 years old with Graves' hyperthyroidism.

V and J are TRBV9 and TRBJ2-5; D may be TRBD2 (6 bases). Between the trimmed V and J ends, which lost 0 bases and 4 bases, there was a span of 16 bases. The CDR3 extends over 16 amino acids. CDR1 is SGDLS and CDR2 is YYNGEE in the germline V gene. Here the CDR3 reads CASSVGVGLGGETQYF. The CDR3 nucleotides read TGTGCCAGCAGCGTAGGGGTTGGGCTGGGAGGAGAGACCCAGTACTTC. The variable domain in full, with the rest retrieved from reference TRBV9 and TRBJ2-5, is DSGVTQTPKHLITATGQRVTLRCSPRSGDLSVYWYQQSLDQGLQFLIQYYNGEERAKGNILERFSAQQFPDLHSELNLSSLELGDSALYFCASSVGVGLGGETQYFGPGTRLLVL.

This clonotype turned up a few times. The rearrangement uses TRBV5-5 and TRBJ1-1; a weak D match, TRBD1 (6 bases). Trimming cost V 1 base and J 6 bases, with 16 bases left between them. The CDR3 sequence is 15 residues long. Per germline, CDR1 SGHKS and CDR2 YYEKEE (reference sequence). The CDR3 DNA reads TGTGCCAGCAGCTTGAACAGGGAAGGTCGTCCTGAAGCTTTCTTT. Protein: CASSLNREGRPEAFF.

There are a few counts of this clonotype. The J gene is TRBJ2-2, the V gene TRBV28, with D unresolved. This CDR3 contains 14 residues. Trimming pared 6 bases from V and 3 bases from J, leaving 11 bases between. CDR1 is MDHEN, CDR2 SYDVKM, per germline. The CDR3 region is CASSLLIYTGELFF. In DNA, the CDR3 is TGTGCCAGCAGCCTCCTGATCTACACCGGGGAGCTGTTTTTT.

This rearrangement joins TRBV9 to TRBJ1-6; 7 bases map to TRBD1. In germline, CDR1 is SGDLS, CDR2 YYNGEE. The length of the CDR3 is 14 residues. V shed 3 bases and J 6 bases; nucleotides not matched to a gene: 3. This CDR3 reads CASSEGGSNSPLHF. The CDR3 DNA is TGTGCCAGCAGCGAAGGGGGCAGTAATTCACCCCTCCACTTT.

This clonotype was observed at least ten times. CDR3 sequence: CASSSGGPTQYF. As DNA, the CDR3 is TGTGCCAGCAGCTCCGGAGGACCTACGCAGTATTTT. The chain couples TRBV11-3 to TRBJ2-3; D is possibly TRBD2 (5 bases). The CDR3 loop spans 12 amino acids. CDR1 SGHNT and CDR2 YENEEA come from the germline V gene. The ends were cut back, 4 bases at V and 8 bases at J, with 10 bases in the middle.

This clonotype showed up just a few times. Sequence at one end of the junction differs from germline and may be a read error. The CDR3 loop is CSAPGQDNYDYTF. The CDR3 region has the DNA TGCAGTGCGCCGGGACAGGATAACTATGACTACACCTTC. This chain links TRBV20-1 with TRBJ1-2, with 8 bases lining up with TRBD1. This CDR3 is 13 amino acids long. Germline CDR1 reads DFQATT; CDR2 reads SNEGSKA (reference sequence).

A few counts support this clonotype. The chain has TRBV6-1 and TRBJ2-1, with D maybe TRBD2 (6 bases). V was trimmed by 6 bases and J by 7 bases, leaving 19 bases between them. CDR1 MNHNS and CDR2 SASEGT come from the germline V gene. The CDR3 is made up of 15 amino acids. DNA for the CDR3: TGTGCCAGCAGAAACACCCGGGGGAATGGGAATGAGCAGTTCTTC. Protein: CASRNTRGNGNEQFF.

This clonotype has more than one count but fewer than ten. DNA of the CDR3: TGCAGTGCGGCAAAGGGGGGGGCCGGGGAGACCCAGTACTTC. Translating it yields CSAAKGGAGETQYF. This chain links TRBV20-1 with TRBJ2-5, with a tentative D call TRBD2 (7 bases). Germline V lookup: CDR1 DFQATT, CDR2 SNEGSKA (reference sequence). V was pared by 6 bases and J by 5 bases, with 19 bases between. The CDR3 covers 14 residues.